The T cell receptor beta chain under discussion was sequenced for a study of beta chain features in type 1 diabetes. Overall study results and limits: Type 1 diabetes patients had fewer VDJ junction insertions and more deletions. PCR, the amplification step, might favor shorter templates, equally in patients and controls. When Type 1 diabetes patients were examined, their TCRB CDR3s proved moderately but significantly shorter in all four CD4+ subsets. Cells with high TCR expression could be over-represented when cDNA is sequenced.

As every portion of the isolated RNA was reverse transcribed, the sequencing read expressed TCRB transcripts. Sequencing was performed with immunoSEQ multiplex PCR; in TCRdb, only in-frame clones are kept and a portion is missing. The sample has about 650,000 clones, 9.5% to 15% seen once. The J segment lost 7 bases and the V segment lost 0 bases, leaving 2 bases of the junction unmatched. CDR1 and CDR2 (germline): SGDLS, YYNGEE. This CDR3 has 14 residues. This clone was detected only a few times. The antigen remains undetermined. The chain has TRBV9 and TRBJ1-2; TRBD1 matches 11 bases. The sequencing sample was made of naive CD4+ T cells from blood. The TCR was taken from a man aged 25-45 years with type 1 diabetes. CDR3 sequence reads: CASSVAGQGVGYTF. CDR3 nucleotides: TGTGCCAGCAGCGTAGCGGGACAGGGGGTTGGCTACACCTTC.